These 6 T cell receptor beta chains originate from one sample sequenced in a study of quantifying T cell responses using KT2 cells. About the research overall: Reverse transcription used primers in the TCR alpha and beta constant regions.

An oligo carrying a UMI was ligated to the cDNA 3' end. The first PCR ran 3 to 5 cycles with an equimolar RC1.1 and RC1.2 beta primer mix. TCRdb itself ran the UMI-ligation and nested PCR reads through MiXCR, one entry per CDR3 protein. The sample has 25,000 to 40,000 distinct CDR3 sequences; 10% are singletons. Specimen: PBMCs spiked with cells of the T cell clone KT2. The receptors were gathered from a human donor.

This chain links TRBV15 with TRBJ2-7; maybe TRBD1 (5 bases). This CDR3 comprises 14 residues. V dropped 1 base and J dropped 5 bases, with 12 bases sitting between them. CDR1 is LNHNV, CDR2 YYDKDF, per germline (reference sequence). CDR3 residues: CATSRGTRVNEQYF. The CDR3 region has the DNA TGTGCCACCAGCAGAGGTACCAGGGTAAACGAGCAGTACTTC.

The chain's CDR3 is CASSSGETQYF. The CDR3 coding sequence is TGTGCCAGCAGCTCTGGGGAGACCCAGTACTTC. The chain joins TRBV7-6 to TRBJ2-5; no firm D call. There are 11 residues in the CDR3. V lost 4 bases and J lost 5, with 5 bases in between. Germline CDR1 SGHVS, CDR2 FNYEAQ.

This clonotype was seen a handful of times. V usage is TRBV9 and J usage is TRBJ2-3; D is ambiguous. The CDR3 spans 12 residues. The germline V and J ends were trimmed by 1 base and 4 bases, with 4 bases remaining between them. The germline CDR1 and CDR2 sequences are SGDLS and YYNGEE. In nucleotides, the CDR3 is TGTGCCAGCAGCGTATACCCAGATACGCAGTATTTT. Translation: CASSVYPDTQYF.

This clonotype counts as medium-sized. V and J are TRBV29-1 and TRBJ2-1; TRBD1 aligns across 8 bases. V was pared by 6 bases and J by 0 bases, with 7 bases of the junction left unmatched. The CDR3 sequence is 15 residues long. The germline V gene has CDR1 SQVTM and CDR2 ANQGSEA. CDR3: CSVGQGHSSYNEQFF. The CDR3 bases are TGCAGCGTAGGACAGGGACACAGCTCCTACAATGAGCAGTTCTTC.

This clonotype was found a few times. The chain links TRBV5-1 to TRBJ1-1; D gene unclear. V lost 0 bases and J lost 1, with 7 bases in between. CDR1 SGHRS and CDR2 YFSETQ come from the germline V gene. This CDR3 region has 14 residues. The CDR3 DNA reads TGCGCCAGCAGCTTGGGACATTCGAACACTGAAGCTTTCTTT. Translated, it gives CASSLGHSNTEAFF.

There are a few counts of this clonotype. One junction end does not reproduce the germline sequence, and a read error may be involved. This chain connects TRBV11-1 to TRBJ2-1; 10 bases match TRBD2. The CDR3 is 14 amino acids. Germline V gene sequence: CDR1 SGHAT, CDR2 FQDESV (reference sequence). The CDR3 spells CASSLAGDLNEQFF. CDR3 DNA: TGTGCCAGCAGCCTAGCGGGGGACCTGAATGAGCAGTTCTTC.